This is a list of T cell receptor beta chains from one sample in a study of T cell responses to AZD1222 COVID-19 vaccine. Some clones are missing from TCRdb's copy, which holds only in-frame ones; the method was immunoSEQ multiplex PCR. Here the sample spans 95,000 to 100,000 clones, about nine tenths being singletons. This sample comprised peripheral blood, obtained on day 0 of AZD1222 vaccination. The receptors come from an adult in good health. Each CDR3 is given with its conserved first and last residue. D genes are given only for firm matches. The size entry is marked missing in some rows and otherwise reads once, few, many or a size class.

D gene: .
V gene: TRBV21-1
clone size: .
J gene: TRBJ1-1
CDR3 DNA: TGTGCCAGCAGCCTTAACACTGAAGCTTTCTTT
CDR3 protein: CASSLNTEAFF

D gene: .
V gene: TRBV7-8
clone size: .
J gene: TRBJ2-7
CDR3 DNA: TGTGCCAGCAGCCAAATCAGGGAGAAGAGCTCCTACGAGCAGTACTTC
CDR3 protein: CASSQIREKSSYEQYF

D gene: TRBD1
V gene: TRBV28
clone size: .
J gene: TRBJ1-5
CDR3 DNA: TGTGCCAGCAGAAGACAGGGGGCGCGTCAGCCCCAGCATTTT
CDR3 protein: CASRRQGARQPQHF

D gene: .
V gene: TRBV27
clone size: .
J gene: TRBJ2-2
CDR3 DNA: TGTGCCAGCAGTTTGGACGTATACACCGGGGAGCTGTTTTTT
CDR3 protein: CASSLDVYTGELFF

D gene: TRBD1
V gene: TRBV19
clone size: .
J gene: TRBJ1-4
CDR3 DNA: TGTGCCAGTAGTATTGGTTCGGACAGGGCTGAAAAACTGTTTTTT
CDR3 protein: CASSIGSDRAEKLFF

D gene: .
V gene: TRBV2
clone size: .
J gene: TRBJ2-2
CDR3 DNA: TGTGCCAGCAGTGAGCAGGTTGCAGGGTCCGGGGAGCTGTTTTTT
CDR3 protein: CASSEQVAGSGELFF

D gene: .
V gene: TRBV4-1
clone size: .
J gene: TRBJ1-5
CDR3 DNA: TGCGCCAGCAGCCAACAGGGATCCTACAATCAGCCCCAGCATTTT
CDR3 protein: CASSQQGSYNQPQHF

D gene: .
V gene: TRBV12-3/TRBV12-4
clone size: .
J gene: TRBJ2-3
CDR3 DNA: TGTGCCAGCAGTCGGGACACAGATACGCAGTATTTT
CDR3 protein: CASSRDTDTQYF

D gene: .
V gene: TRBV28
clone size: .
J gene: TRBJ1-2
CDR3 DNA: TGTGCCAGCAATTACCCGGCACAGGGATCTCGATATGGCTACACCTTC
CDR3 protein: CASNYPAQGSRYGYTF

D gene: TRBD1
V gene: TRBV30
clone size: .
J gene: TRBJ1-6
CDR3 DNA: TGTGCCTGGAACTTTGGACAGGGACCTTATTCACCCCTCCACTTT
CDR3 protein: CAWNFGQGPYSPLHF

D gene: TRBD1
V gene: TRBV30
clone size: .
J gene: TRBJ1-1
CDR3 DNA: TGTGCCTGGAGTCTTACAGGGGCTGAAGCTTTCTTT
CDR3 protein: CAWSLTGAEAFF

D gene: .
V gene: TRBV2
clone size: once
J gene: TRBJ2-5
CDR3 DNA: TGTGCCAGCAACCGGGACTGGCAAGAGACCCAGTACTTC
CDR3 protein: CASNRDWQETQYF

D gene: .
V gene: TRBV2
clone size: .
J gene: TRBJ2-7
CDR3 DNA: TGTGCCAGCGCCTTCGGGGGCTACGAGCAGTACTTC
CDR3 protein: CASAFGGYEQYF

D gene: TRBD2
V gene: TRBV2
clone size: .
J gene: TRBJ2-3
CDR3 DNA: TGTGCCACCGTCCGGTGGCGGGAGGATACGCAGTATTTT
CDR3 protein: CATVRWREDTQYF

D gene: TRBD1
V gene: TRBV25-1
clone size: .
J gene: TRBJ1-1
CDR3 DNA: TGTGCCAGCAGGTATCACGGACAGGGGGCGGATGCTGAAGCTTTCTTT
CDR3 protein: CASRYHGQGADAEAFF

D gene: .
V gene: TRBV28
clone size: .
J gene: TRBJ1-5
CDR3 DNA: TGTGCCAGCAGTTTAACCGGCGCCAATCAGCCCCAGCATTTT
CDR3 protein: CASSLTGANQPQHF

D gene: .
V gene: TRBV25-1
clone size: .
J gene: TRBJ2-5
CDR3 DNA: TGTGCCAGCAGTGCGATCCAAGAGACCCAGTACTTC
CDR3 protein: CASSAIQETQYF

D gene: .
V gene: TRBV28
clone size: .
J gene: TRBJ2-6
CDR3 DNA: TGTGCCAGCACCCTCAGCTCTGGGGCCAACGTCCTGACTTTC
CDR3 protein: CASTLSSGANVLTF

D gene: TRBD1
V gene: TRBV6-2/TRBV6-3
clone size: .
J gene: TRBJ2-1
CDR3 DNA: TGTGCCAGCAGTTACATTGGGACAGGGGTTTCCAATGAGCAGTTCTTC
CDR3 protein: CASSYIGTGVSNEQFF

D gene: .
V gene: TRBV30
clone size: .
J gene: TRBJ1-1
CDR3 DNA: TGTGCCTGGAGCTACCTGAACACTGAAGCTTTCTTT
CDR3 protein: CAWSYLNTEAFF

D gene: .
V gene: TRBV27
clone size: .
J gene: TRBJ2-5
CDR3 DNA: TGTGCCAGCAGTTTATCGGGACACAAAGAGACCCAGTACTTC
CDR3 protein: CASSLSGHKETQYF

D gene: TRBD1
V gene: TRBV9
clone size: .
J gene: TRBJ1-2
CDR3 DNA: TGTGCCAGCAGCGTAGAAGGGGGCAGGCACCCCTATGGCTACACCTTC
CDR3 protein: CASSVEGGRHPYGYTF

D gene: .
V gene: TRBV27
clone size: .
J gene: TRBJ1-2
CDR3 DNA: TGTGCCAGCAGTTTAAGGTGGGGGACAAGCTATAGCTATGGCTACACCTTC
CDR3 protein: CASSLRWGTSYSYGYTF

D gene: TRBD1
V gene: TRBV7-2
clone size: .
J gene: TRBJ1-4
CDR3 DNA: TGTGCCAGCAGCTCCGGGGACAGAAAACTGTTTTTT
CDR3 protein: CASSSGDRKLFF

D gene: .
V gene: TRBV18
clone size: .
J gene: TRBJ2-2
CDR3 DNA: TGTGCCAGCTCACCACCGACTGGAACCGGGGAGCTGTTTTTT
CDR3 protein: CASSPPTGTGELFF

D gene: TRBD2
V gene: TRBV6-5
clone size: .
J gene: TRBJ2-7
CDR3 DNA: TGTGCCAGCAGTTACGATGAGCGGGGTCCCTACGAGCAGTACTTC
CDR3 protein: CASSYDERGPYEQYF

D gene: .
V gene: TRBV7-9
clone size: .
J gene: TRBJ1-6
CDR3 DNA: TGTGCCAGCAGCTTTGAGGGGCGATCACCCCTCCACTTT
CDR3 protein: CASSFEGRSPLHF

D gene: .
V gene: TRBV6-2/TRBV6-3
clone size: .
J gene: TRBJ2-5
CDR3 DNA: TGTGCCAGCAGTAATCAAGAGACCCAGTACTTC
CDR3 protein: CASSNQETQYF

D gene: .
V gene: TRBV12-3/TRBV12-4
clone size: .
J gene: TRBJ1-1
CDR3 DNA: TGTGCCAGCAGTCTCCTGCTAGGAACTGAAGCTTTCTTT
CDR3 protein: CASSLLLGTEAFF

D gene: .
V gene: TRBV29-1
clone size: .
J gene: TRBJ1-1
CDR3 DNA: TGCAGCGTTGAGGTTTGGGGCACTGAAGCTTTCTTT
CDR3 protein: CSVEVWGTEAFF

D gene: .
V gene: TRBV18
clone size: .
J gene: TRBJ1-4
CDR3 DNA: TGTGCCAGCTCACCAACCCAGGGCGGGTGGAGTGAAAAACTGTTTTTT
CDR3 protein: CASSPTQGGWSEKLFF

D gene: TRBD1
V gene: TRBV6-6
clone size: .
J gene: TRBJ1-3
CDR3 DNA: TGTGCCAGCAGTCCCCAGGACAGGGCCTCCCCCTCTGGAAACACCATATATTTT
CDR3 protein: CASSPQDRASPSGNTIYF

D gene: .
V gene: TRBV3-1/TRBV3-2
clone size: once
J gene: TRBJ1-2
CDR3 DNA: TGTGCCAGCAGCCAAGAAGGGGTGGCCCATACCCAGATTAACTATGGCTACACCTTC
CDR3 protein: CASSQEGVAHTQINYGYTF

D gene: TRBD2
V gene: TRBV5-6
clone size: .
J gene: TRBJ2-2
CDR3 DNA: TGTGCCAGCAGCGCGGGGGTCTGGGTGGGCGCCGGGGAGCTGTTTTTT
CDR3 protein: CASSAGVWVGAGELFF

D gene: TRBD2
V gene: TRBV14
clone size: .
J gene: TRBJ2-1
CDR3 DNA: TGTGCCAGCAGCCAAGATCTTATAGCGGGGCAGTTCTTC
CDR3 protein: CASSQDLIAGQFF

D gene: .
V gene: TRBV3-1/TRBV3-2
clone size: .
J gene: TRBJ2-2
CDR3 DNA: TGTGCCAGCAGCCAACGAACTTCCCCCGGGGAGCTGTTTTTT
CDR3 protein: CASSQRTSPGELFF

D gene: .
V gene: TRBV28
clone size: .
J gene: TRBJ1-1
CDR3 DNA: TGTGCCAGCAGTTACCCCTCAACCCGGGGGGGCACTGAAGCTTTCTTT
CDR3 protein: CASSYPSTRGGTEAFF

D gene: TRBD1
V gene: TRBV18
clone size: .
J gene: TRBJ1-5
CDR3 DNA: TGTGCCAGCTCACAGGGGTCTTCGGACAGGTATAGCAATCAGCCCCAGCATTTT
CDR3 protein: CASSQGSSDRYSNQPQHF

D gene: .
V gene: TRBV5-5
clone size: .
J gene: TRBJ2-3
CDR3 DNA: TGTGCCAGCAGCTTAAGACCCCCGACATTCTCAGATACGCAGTATTTT
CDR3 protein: CASSLRPPTFSDTQYF